The 15 T cell receptor beta chains presented below share a single source sample, sequenced in a study of Graves' ophthalmopathy and Graves' hyperthyroidism. The authors amplified TCR beta CDR3 regions from RNA transcripts. HTBI primers primed a first-round RT-PCR, and a second-round multiplex PCR followed. TCRdb fed the multiplex PCR reads into MiXCR, producing one record per CDR3 protein. This table holds around 660,000 distinct CDR3 sequences, about two fifths found once. The sample consisted of peripheral blood. These receptors originate from an adult man with Graves' ophthalmopathy.

This chain joins TRBV25-1 and TRBJ1-6; TRBD1 agrees at 10 bases. The CDR3 totals 14 residues. The germline V gene has CDR1 MGHDK and CDR2 SYGVNS. V gave up 8 bases and J gave up 7 bases; unmatched junction bases: 5. Here the CDR3 DNA reads TGTGCCAGCCGGCAGGGACAGGGGAATTCACCCCTCCACTTT. Amino acids: CASRQGQGNSPLHF.

The chain combines TRBV10-3 with TRBJ1-6, with a weak D call TRBD1 (5 bases). Looked up from germline, CDR1 is ENHRY and CDR2 is SYGVKD. There are 14 residues in the CDR3. Trimming stripped 3 bases from V and 9 bases from J, with 12 bases between. CDR3 sequence (DNA): TGTGCCATCAGTGATGGGGGATTGGGTTCACCCCTCCACTTT. This codes for CAISDGGLGSPLHF.

This clonotype was detected a few times. The V and J genes are TRBV20-1 and TRBJ2-5; 13 bases fit TRBD2. J gave up 4 bases and V 4 bases, and 6 bases lay outside the gene matches. Germline lookup yields CDR1 DFQATT and CDR2 SNEGSKA (reference sequence). This CDR3 has 15 residues. DNA for the CDR3: TGCAGTGCTACTACTAGCGGGGGGGCACTAGAGACCCAGTACTTC. It yields the protein CSATTSGGALETQYF.

This clonotype has just a few counts. At one end the junction does not follow the germline gene, possibly because of a read error. The chain combines TRBV2 with TRBJ2-7; D not resolved. Germline V gene sequence: CDR1 SNHLY, CDR2 FYNNEI. The CDR3 loop spans 14 amino acids. The CDR3 DNA is TGTGCCGGCAGTGAATCTGGGTTGGTATCCGAGCAGTACTTC. Translating gives CAGSESGLVSEQYF.

On this clonotype: This may be a read error: a much more frequent sequence differs by one nucleotide. The gene calls are TRBV6-5 and TRBJ2-6, with D maybe TRBD1 (5 bases). The CDR3 is made up of 14 amino acids. The germline V gene encodes CDR1 MNHEY and CDR2 SVGAGI. CDR3 sequence: CASRDVSGANVLAF. The CDR3 DNA reads TGTGCCAGCCGTGATGTCTCTGGGGCCAACGTCCTGGCTTTC.

This clonotype has ten or more counts. The CDR3 bases are TGTGCCAGCAGCCGGGCCCCGGCCAACGAGCAGTACTTC. Translating it yields CASSRAPANEQYF. V gene TRBV7-6 combines with J gene TRBJ2-7; D remains unclear. CDR3 length equals 13 residues. V lost 5 bases to trimming and J lost 5 bases, with 13 bases between them. CDR1 is SGHVS, CDR2 FNYEAQ, per germline.

This clonotype was counted many times. V gene TRBV24-1 combines with J gene TRBJ2-2, with a possible D match to TRBD2 (7 bases). CDR1 is KGHDR and CDR2 is SFDVKD in the germline V gene. CDR3 length: 15 residues. Trimming left V 5 bases short and J 6 bases short, with 15 bases between. CDR3 residues: CATSGRTGGSGELFF. Here the CDR3 DNA reads TGTGCCACCAGTGGTCGGACGGGGGGCTCCGGGGAGCTGTTTTTT.

This clonotype was picked up a small number of times. The chain links TRBV7-6 to TRBJ2-7; no reliable D call. Trimming took 0 bases from V and 3 from J, leaving 9 bases between them. Germline CDR1 is SGHVS and CDR2 is FNYEAQ. This CDR3 is built from 14 residues. The DNA for the CDR3 is TGTGCCAGCAGCTTAGCAGGCAACCACTACGAGCAGTACTTC. Protein sequence: CASSLAGNHYEQYF.

This clonotype has just a few counts. The chain employs TRBV11-2 and TRBJ2-2; no reliable D call. This CDR3 region has 13 residues. Trimming pared 0 bases from V and 7 bases from J, leaving 6 bases between. The germline gives CDR1 SGHAT, CDR2 FQNNGV. The CDR3 sequence is CASSLDMFGELFF. DNA of the CDR3: TGTGCCAGCAGCTTAGATATGTTCGGGGAGCTGTTTTTT.

This clonotype was counted ten times or more. The gene calls are TRBV29-1 and TRBJ2-5, with D perhaps matching TRBD1 (6 bases). V gave up 7 bases and J gave up 4 bases, with 19 bases separating them. The V gene's germline CDR1 is SQVTM and CDR2 ANQGSEA. The CDR3 covers 14 residues. The CDR3 sequence is CSAMIGTRGETQYF. CDR3 DNA sequence: TGCAGCGCTATGATTGGGACCAGGGGAGAGACCCAGTACTTC.

This sequence joins TRBV4-1 and TRBJ1-5; 7 bases map to TRBD1. V was clipped by 3 bases and J by 4 bases; unmatched bases: 9. CDR1 MGHRA and CDR2 YSYEKL come from the germline V gene. CDR3 length: 16 residues. CDR3 nucleotide sequence: TGCGCCAGCAGCCAGTCTCCGGGACAGCCTAATCAGCCCCAGCATTTT. It encodes CASSQSPGQPNQPQHF.

The chain is built from TRBV10-3 and TRBJ2-6; D tentatively fits TRBD1 or TRBD2 (6 bases each). The germline gives CDR1 ENHRY, CDR2 SYGVKD. V was cut by 2 bases and J by 4 bases, with 12 bases left in between. CDR3 length: 16 residues. The CDR3 here is CAISEGGTQGANVLTF. The CDR3 coding sequence is TGTGCCATCAGTGAGGGAGGGACACAAGGGGCCAACGTCCTGACTTTC.

The genes are TRBV2 and TRBJ1-2; no reliable D call. The length of the CDR3 is 12 residues. Germline V CDR1 and CDR2: SNHLY, FYNNEI. Deletions cut 9 bases from V and 0 bases from J, with 8 bases between. CDR3 in amino acids: CARREANYGYTF. CDR3 nucleotides: TGTGCCAGACGGGAGGCTAACTATGGCTACACCTTC.

The V and J genes are TRBV9 and TRBJ2-2, with 9 positions matching TRBD2. V was pared by 3 bases and J by 3 bases, with 6 bases of the junction left unmatched. The CDR3 loop spans 16 amino acids. Germline CDR1 is SGDLS and CDR2 is YYNGEE. The CDR3 DNA reads as TGTGCCAGCAGCGCCGGTACTAGCGGGTACACCGGGGAGCTGTTTTTT. Amino acids: CASSAGTSGYTGELFF.

This clonotype was recorded many times. The chain has TRBV5-1 and TRBJ1-5; D ambiguous. CDR1 and CDR2 from the germline V gene are SGHRS and YFSETQ. Trimming left V 0 bases short and J 6 bases short, with 7 bases between. The CDR3 is 13 residues long. Here the CDR3 DNA reads TGCGCCAGCAGCTTGGTGGTAGGTCAGCCCCAGCATTTT. This gives the protein CASSLVVGQPQHF.